This TCR beta chain is from a study of metastatic and nonmetastatic thyroid tumors. TCRdb used MiXCR to call clones anew from the PCR reads. The sample includes 30,000 to 40,000 clones, about 30% of them seen just once. Ahead of thyroid surgery, no patient had received treatment of any kind. Trimming removed 7 bases at V and 2 bases at J, with 12 bases between. Looked up from germline, CDR1 is SGHAT and CDR2 is FQNNGV. The CDR3 runs 13 residues. This sequence was found in a female donor with papillary thyroid cancer or a benign thyroid nodule (not recorded which). Some clones in this sample may be carry-over from other donors' samples. The sequencing input was tumor tissue. The rearrangement links TRBV11-2 to TRBJ2-7; no definite D call. For the CDR3, the DNA is TGTGCCAGCACTTCCGGAGAAGCCTACGAGCAGTACTTC. Protein product: CASTSGEAYEQYF.